Following are 5 T cell receptor beta chains from one sample sequenced in a study of blood T cell repertoires in COVID-19. The method was immunoSEQ multiplex PCR; TCRdb's version includes in-frame clones alone and lacks a portion of them. This sample has roughly 200,000 clones; nearly 90% occur once, and the top ten carry about 0.66%. Sequencing used peripheral blood. These receptors came from a man aged 50-60 years with acute or convalescent COVID-19.

This clone was picked up one time. V is TRBV7-8 and J is TRBJ2-7, with 8 bases that match TRBD2. This CDR3 has 15 amino acids. CDR1 SGHVS and CDR2 FQNEAQ come from the germline V gene. Trimming at V came to 8 bases and at J to 0 bases, leaving 9 bases not matched to a gene. As DNA, the CDR3 is TGTGCCAGCCATAGAACTAGCGGAAACTCCTACGAGCAGTACTTC. Protein: CASHRTSGNSYEQYF. The complete variable domain, with remaining parts taken from reference TRBV7-8 and TRBJ2-7, reads GAGVSQSPRYKVAKRGQDVALRCDPISGHVSLFWYQQALGQGPEFLTYFQNEAQLDKSGLPSDRFFAERPEGSVSTLKIQRTQQEDSAVYLCASHRTSGNSYEQYFGPGTRLTVT.

The chain links TRBV6-5 to TRBJ1-4, with TRBD1 matching over 7 bases. The germline gives CDR1 MNHEY, CDR2 SVGAGI. V gave up 2 bases and J gave up 6 bases; unmatched junction bases: 0. CDR3 length: 13 amino acids. In DNA, the CDR3 is TGTGCCAGCAGTTACACAGGGGATGAAAAACTGTTTTTT. Its translation: CASSYTGDEKLFF.

This chain links TRBV2 with TRBJ1-5, with 7 bases that match TRBD1. This CDR3 region has 13 residues. Germline assignment: CDR1 SNHLY and CDR2 FYNNEI. The V and J ends lost 7 bases and 4 bases, in that order; junction bases with no gene match: 4. The CDR3 loop is CASKGARNQPQHF. The DNA of the CDR3 is TGTGCCAGCAAGGGGGCGCGGAATCAGCCCCAGCATTTT.

The chain carries TRBV23-1 and TRBJ2-7, with 8 bases lining up with TRBD2. TRBV23-1 has ORF status, its function being uncertain. The ends lost 2 bases at V and 4 bases at J; junction bases unmatched: 16. CDR3 length equals 18 residues. The CDR3 bases are TGCGCCAGCAGTCAACGCCAGGGGAAGACGGGAGGGCCGTACGAGCAGTACTTC. It codes for CASSQRQGKTGGPYEQYF.

The CDR3 is CASSISAGTGEKLFF. As DNA, the CDR3 is TGTGCCAGTAGTATCTCGGCGGGGACGGGGGAAAAACTGTTTTTT. The gene calls are TRBV19 and TRBJ1-4; maybe TRBD1 (5 bases). Germline V gives CDR1 LNHDA, CDR2 SQIVND (reference sequence). CDR3 length: 15 amino acids. V shed 3 bases and J shed 8 bases, with 16 bases lying between them.